The 12 T cell receptor beta chains reported below all come from one sample, sequenced in a study of blood T cell repertoires in COVID-19 (dated by TCRdb to 2018 to 2020). The protocol used for the library was the immunoSEQ multiplex PCR assay. Here the immuneACCESS table is served through TCRdb, limited to in-frame sequences with V and J called. Missing clones are a known gap in these copies; in checked studies unresolved V genes cover under half, and the rest lacks a known reason. This sample lists about 400,000 clones; roughly 87% were detected once. Roughly 3% of the sample lies in the top ten. The sample was PBMCs or T cells enriched from blood (not recorded which). These receptors originate from a woman aged 30 to 39 who had recovered from COVID-19.

The CDR3 bases are TGTGCCAGCAGTTTATACAGGGGGGGGAACTATGGCTACACCTTC. Its translation is CASSLYRGGNYGYTF. The rearrangement uses TRBV27 and TRBJ1-2; 8 positions agree with TRBD1. CDR3 length equals 15 residues. The J segment lost 2 bases and the V segment lost 1 base, leaving 3 bases of the junction unmatched. The germline CDR1 and CDR2 sequences are MNHEY and SMNVEV (reference sequence).

The rearrangement joins TRBV11-2 to TRBJ1-2; D remains unclear. The CDR3 loop spans 13 amino acids. Germline V CDR1 and CDR2: SGHAT, FQNNGV. The V end lost 5 bases, the J end lost 4 bases, and 11 bases lay between the germline ends. DNA of the CDR3: TGTGCCAGCAGCGCCGGGTCCATCTATGGCTACACCTTC. Amino acid sequence: CASSAGSIYGYTF.

In DNA, the CDR3 is TGTGCCAGCAGGGGGCTTTATGAGGCGAACACTGAAGCTTTCTTT. It specifies CASRGLYEANTEAFF. The chain uses TRBV5-4 and TRBJ1-1; a weak D match, TRBD1 (5 bases). Germline V gives CDR1 SGHNT, CDR2 YYREEE (reference sequence). The CDR3 has 15 amino acids. Trimming removed 5 bases from V and 1 base from J, with 15 bases in between.

The V gene is TRBV27, the J gene TRBJ1-2; TRBD1 agrees at 7 bases. The CDR3 runs 14 residues. Germline assignment: CDR1 MNHEY and CDR2 SMNVEV (reference sequence). V shed 6 bases, J shed 2 bases, and the junction held 6 bases outside the gene matches. The CDR3 region has the DNA TGTGCCAGCAGGGAGACAGGGATGAACTATGGCTACACCTTC. It yields the protein CASRETGMNYGYTF.

The genes are TRBV28 and TRBJ2-3; a weak D match, TRBD2 (6 bases). This CDR3 spans 15 amino acids. V lost 5 bases to trimming and J lost 4 bases, with 16 bases between them. The germline CDR1 and CDR2 sequences are MDHEN and SYDVKM. DNA for the CDR3: TGTGCCAGCAGTCCTACCGGGAGTCCTCCAGATACGCAGTATTTT. This gives the protein CASSPTGSPPDTQYF.

V and J are TRBV10-1 and TRBJ1-5; TRBD1 is a possible D gene (5 bases). Germline V lookup: CDR1 WNHNN, CDR2 SYGVQD (reference sequence). The CDR3 loop spans 13 amino acids. V lost 0 bases and J lost 6, with 6 bases in between. Written as DNA, the CDR3 is TGCGCCAGCAGTGAGTCCGGGGGTCAGCCCCAGCATTTT. Protein: CASSESGGQPQHF.

Only one count was recorded for this clone. This sequence joins TRBV19 and TRBJ1-3; TRBD1 might be the D (6 bases). CDR1 is LNHDA and CDR2 is SQIVND in the germline V gene (reference sequence). The ends were cut back, 4 bases at V and 0 bases at J, with 13 bases in the middle. The CDR3 consists of 16 residues. CDR3 loop: CASSRTTGSSGNTIYF. CDR3 nucleotide sequence: TGTGCCAGTAGTAGAACGACAGGCAGCTCTGGAAACACCATATATTTT.

This clone occurred once. This sequence joins TRBV7-8 and TRBJ1-3; D remains ambiguous. The germline V gene has CDR1 SGHVS and CDR2 FQNEAQ. Trimming shortened V by 3 bases and J by 8 bases, and 11 bases separated the two germline ends. The CDR3 contains 13 residues. This CDR3 is CASSFTPLDTIYF. Written as DNA, the CDR3 is TGTGCCAGCAGCTTTACCCCATTAGACACCATATATTTT.

The CDR3 region has the DNA TGCGCCAGCAGCTTATCGACATTCTCTGGAAACACCATATATTTT. This sequence encodes CASSLSTFSGNTIYF. The chain carries TRBV5-1 and TRBJ1-3; no clear D. CDR3 length: 15 amino acids. V was trimmed by 2 bases and J by 0 bases, leaving 9 bases between them. Germline-derived CDR1 and CDR2 are SGHRS and YFSETQ. Full variable domain (remainder filled in from reference TRBV5-1 and TRBJ1-3): KAGVTQTPRYLIKTRGQQVTLSCSPISGHRSVSWYQQTPGQGLQFLFEYFSETQRNKGNFPGRFSGRQFSNSRSEMNVSTLELGDSALYLCASSLSTFSGNTIYFGEGSWLTVV.

Details on this clone: Other DNA sequences from this sample encode an identical CDR3 as well. The chain has TRBV6-1 and TRBJ2-7, with TRBD2 matching over 9 bases. The ends lost 0 bases at V and 0 bases at J; junction bases unmatched: 0. CDR3 length equals 15 residues. CDR1 MNHNS and CDR2 SASEGT come from the germline V gene. The CDR3 coding sequence is TGTGCCAGCAGTGAAGCGACTAGCGGCTCCTACGAGCAGTACTTC. This gives the protein CASSEATSGSYEQYF.

Written as DNA, the CDR3 is TGTGCCAGCAGCCAAGATACAGGGTCGAGCGAGCAGTACTTC. Its translation is CASSQDTGSSEQYF. The chain employs TRBV3-1 (or the pseudogene TRBV3-2) and TRBJ2-7, with D possibly being TRBD1 (6 bases). CDR1 LGHDT and CDR2 YNNKEL come from the germline V gene (reference sequence). Trimming removed 0 bases from V and 6 bases from J, with 12 bases in between. The CDR3 extends over 14 amino acids.

The sample holds a few counts of this clone. This chain uses TRBV21-1 with TRBJ1-5; the table names TRBD1, a call not compared with the DNA. TRBV21-1 is a pseudogene locus. The CDR3 spans 15 residues. As DNA, the CDR3 is TGTGCCAGCAGCCCCCCGCTAGGGGTAAGGCAGCCCCAGCATTTT. Protein sequence: CASSPPLGVRQPQHF.